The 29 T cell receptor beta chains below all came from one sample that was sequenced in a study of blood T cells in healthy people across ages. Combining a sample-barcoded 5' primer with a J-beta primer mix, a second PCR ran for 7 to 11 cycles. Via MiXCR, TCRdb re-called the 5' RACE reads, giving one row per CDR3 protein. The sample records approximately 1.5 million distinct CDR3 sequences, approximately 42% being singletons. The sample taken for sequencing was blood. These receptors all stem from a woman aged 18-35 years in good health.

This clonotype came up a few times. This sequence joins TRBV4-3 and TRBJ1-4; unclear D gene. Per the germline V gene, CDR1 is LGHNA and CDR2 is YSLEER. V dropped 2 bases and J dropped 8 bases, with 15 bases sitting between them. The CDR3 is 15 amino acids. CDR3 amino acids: CASSQNRAIGEKLFF. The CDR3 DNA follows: TGCGCCAGCAGCCAAAATAGGGCGATTGGAGAAAAACTGTTTTTT.

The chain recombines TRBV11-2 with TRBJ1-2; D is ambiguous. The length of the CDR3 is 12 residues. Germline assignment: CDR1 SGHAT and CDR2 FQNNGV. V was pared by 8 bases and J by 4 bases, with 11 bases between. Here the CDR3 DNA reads TGTGCCAGCGCGGGGAAAGGCTATGGCTACACCTTC. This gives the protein CASAGKGYGYTF.

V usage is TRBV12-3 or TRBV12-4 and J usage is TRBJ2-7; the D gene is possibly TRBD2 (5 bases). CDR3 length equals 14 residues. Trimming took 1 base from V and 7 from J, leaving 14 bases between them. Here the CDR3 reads CASSLGTDYNEQYF. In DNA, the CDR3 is TGTGCCAGCAGTTTAGGCACTGACTACAATGAGCAGTACTTC.

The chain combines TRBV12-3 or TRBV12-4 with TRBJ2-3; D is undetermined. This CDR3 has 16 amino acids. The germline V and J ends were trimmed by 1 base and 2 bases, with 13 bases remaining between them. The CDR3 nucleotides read TGTGCCAGCAGTTTAGTTTACGTGGGGTACACAGATACGCAGTATTTT. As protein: CASSLVYVGYTDTQYF.

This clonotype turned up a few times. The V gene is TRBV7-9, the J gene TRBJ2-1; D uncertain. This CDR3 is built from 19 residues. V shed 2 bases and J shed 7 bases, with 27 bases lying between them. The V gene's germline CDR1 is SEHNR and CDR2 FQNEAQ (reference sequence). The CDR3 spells CASSLWAGHLTKIINEQFF. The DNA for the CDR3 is TGTGCCAGCAGCTTATGGGCAGGCCACCTAACGAAAATAATAAATGAGCAGTTCTTC. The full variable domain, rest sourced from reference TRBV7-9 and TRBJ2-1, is DTGVSQNPRHKITKRGQNVTFRCDPISEHNRLYWYRQTLGQGPEFLTYFQNEAQLEKSRLLSDRFSAERPKGSFSTLEIQRTEQGDSAMYLCASSLWAGHLTKIINEQFFGPGTRLTVL.

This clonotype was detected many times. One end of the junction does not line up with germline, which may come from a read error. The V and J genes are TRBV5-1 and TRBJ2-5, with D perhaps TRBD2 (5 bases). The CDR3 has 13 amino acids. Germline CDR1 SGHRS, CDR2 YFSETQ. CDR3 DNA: TGTGCTAGCAGCCCCTCGTACCAAGAGACCCAGTACTTC. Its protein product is CASSPSYQETQYF.

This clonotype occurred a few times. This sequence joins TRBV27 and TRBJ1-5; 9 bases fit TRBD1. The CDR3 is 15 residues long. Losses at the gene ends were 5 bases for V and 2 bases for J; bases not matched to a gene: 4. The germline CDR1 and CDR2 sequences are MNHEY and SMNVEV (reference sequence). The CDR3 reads CASSVQGAGNQPQHF. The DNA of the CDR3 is TGTGCCAGCAGTGTACAGGGGGCGGGCAATCAGCCCCAGCATTTT.

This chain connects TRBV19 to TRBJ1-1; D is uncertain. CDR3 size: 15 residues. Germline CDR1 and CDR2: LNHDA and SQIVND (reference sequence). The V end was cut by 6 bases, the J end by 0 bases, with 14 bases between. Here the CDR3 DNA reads TGTGCCAGTAGGGCAGTACAGAAAATGAACACTGAAGCTTTCTTT. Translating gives CASRAVQKMNTEAFF.

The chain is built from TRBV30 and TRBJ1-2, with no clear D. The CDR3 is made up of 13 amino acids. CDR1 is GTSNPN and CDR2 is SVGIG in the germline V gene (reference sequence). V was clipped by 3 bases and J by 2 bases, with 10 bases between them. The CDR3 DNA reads TGTGCCTGGAGCCTGGACTCGAACTATGGCTACACCTTC. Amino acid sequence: CAWSLDSNYGYTF.

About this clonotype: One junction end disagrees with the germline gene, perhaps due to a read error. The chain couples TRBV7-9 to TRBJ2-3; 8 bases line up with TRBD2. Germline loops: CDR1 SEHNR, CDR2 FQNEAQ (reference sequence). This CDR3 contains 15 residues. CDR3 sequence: CVSSPGVAGTDTQYF. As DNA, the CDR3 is TGTGTCAGCAGCCCCGGGGTAGCGGGGACAGATACGCAGTATTTT.

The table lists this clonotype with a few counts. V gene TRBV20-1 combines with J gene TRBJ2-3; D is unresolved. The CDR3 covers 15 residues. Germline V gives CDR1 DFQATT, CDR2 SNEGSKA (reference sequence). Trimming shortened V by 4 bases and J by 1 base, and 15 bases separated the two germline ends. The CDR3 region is CSAISDRMRTDTQYF. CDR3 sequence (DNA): TGCAGTGCTATCTCCGATAGGATGCGCACAGATACGCAGTATTTT.

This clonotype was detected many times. The DNA of the CDR3 is TGCGCCAGCAGCCAAGAAGGAGGGGGGACCTACGAGCAGTACTTC. Residues: CASSQEGGGTYEQYF. The chain recombines TRBV4-1 with TRBJ2-7; perhaps D is TRBD1 or TRBD2 (6 bases each). V was shortened by 0 bases and J by 2 bases, with 11 bases between the two germline ends. Germline CDR1 and CDR2: MGHRA and YSYEKL. The CDR3 loop spans 15 amino acids.

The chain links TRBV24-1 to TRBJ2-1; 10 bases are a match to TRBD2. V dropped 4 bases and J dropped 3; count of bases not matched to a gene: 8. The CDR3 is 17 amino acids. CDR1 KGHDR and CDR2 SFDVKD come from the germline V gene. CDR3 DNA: TGTGCCACCAGTGACCGCGCAGGACTAGCGGACTACAATGAGCAGTTCTTC. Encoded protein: CATSDRAGLADYNEQFF.

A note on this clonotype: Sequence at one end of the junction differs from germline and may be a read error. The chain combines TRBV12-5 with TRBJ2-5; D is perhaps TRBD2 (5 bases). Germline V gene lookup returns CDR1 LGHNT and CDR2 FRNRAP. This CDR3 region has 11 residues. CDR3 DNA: TGTACTAGTGCCCTCCGGGAGACCCAGTACTTC. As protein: CTSALRETQYF.

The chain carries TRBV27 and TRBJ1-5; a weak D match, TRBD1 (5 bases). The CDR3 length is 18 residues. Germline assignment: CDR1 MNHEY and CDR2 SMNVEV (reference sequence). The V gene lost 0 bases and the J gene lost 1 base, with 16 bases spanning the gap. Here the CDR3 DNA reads TGTGCCAGCAGTTTATCAGGTGGAGGGGCCTACAGCAATCAGCCCCAGCATTTT. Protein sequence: CASSLSGGGAYSNQPQHF.

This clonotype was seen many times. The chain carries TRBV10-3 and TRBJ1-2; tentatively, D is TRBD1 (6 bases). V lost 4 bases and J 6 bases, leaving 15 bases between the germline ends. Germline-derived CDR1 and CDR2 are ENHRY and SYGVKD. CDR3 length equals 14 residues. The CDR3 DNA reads TGTGCCATCAGTGCCTCGACAGGACTACATGGCTACACCTTC. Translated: CAISASTGLHGYTF.

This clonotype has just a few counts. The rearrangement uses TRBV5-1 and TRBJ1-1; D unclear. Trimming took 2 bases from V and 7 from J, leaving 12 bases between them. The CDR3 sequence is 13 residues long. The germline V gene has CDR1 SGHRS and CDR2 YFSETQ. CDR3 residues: CASSFDGAREAFF. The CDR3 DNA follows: TGCGCCAGCAGCTTTGACGGTGCCCGTGAAGCTTTCTTT.

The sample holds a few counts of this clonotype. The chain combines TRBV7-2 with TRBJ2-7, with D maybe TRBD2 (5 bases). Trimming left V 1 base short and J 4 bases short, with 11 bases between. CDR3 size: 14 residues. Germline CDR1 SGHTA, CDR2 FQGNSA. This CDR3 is CASSLDGSRYEQYF. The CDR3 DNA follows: TGTGCCAGCAGCTTAGATGGGAGTCGTTACGAGCAGTACTTC.

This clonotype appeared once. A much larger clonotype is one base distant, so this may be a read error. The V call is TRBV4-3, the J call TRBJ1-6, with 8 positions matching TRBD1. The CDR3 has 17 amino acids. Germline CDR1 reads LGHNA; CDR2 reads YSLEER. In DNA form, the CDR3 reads TGCGCCAGCAGCCCTAACAGGGGGAGCTCCTATAATACACCCCTCCACTTT. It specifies CASSPNRGSSYNTPLHF.

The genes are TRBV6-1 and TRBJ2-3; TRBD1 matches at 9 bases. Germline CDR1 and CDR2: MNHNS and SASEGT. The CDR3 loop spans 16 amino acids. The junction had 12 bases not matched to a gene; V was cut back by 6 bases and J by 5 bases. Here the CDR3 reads CASRPPKGQGEDTQYF. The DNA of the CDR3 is TGTGCCAGCAGGCCCCCTAAGGGACAGGGTGAAGATACGCAGTATTTT.

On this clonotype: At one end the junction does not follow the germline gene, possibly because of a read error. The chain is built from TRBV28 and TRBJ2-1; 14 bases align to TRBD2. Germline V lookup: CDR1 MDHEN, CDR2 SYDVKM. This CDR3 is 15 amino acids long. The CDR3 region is CAGSSRTSGRNEQFF. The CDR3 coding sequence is TGTGCCGGCAGTTCACGGACTAGCGGGAGGAACGAGCAGTTCTTC.

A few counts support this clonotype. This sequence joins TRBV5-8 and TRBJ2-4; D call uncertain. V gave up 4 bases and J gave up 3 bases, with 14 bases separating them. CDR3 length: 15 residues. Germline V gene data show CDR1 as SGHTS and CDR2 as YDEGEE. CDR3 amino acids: CASSPEPGVKNIQYF. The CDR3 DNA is TGTGCCAGCAGCCCCGAGCCAGGAGTCAAAAACATTCAGTACTTC.

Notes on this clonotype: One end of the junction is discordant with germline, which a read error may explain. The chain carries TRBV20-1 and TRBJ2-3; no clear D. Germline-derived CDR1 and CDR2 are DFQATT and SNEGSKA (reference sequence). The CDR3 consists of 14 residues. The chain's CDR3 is CGARDPSVRDTQYF. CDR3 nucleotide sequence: TGCGGTGCTAGAGATCCAAGCGTAAGGGATACGCAGTATTTT.

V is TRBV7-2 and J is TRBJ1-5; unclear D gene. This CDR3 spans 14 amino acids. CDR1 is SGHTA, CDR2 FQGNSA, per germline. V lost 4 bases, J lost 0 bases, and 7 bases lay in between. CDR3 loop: CASSSIFSNQPQHF. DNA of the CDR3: TGTGCCAGCAGCTCGATCTTTAGCAATCAGCCCCAGCATTTT. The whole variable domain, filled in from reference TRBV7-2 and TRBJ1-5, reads GAGVSQSPSNKVTEKGKDVELRCDPISGHTALYWYRQSLGQGLEFLIYFQGNSAPDKSGLPSDRFSAERTGGSVSTLTIQRTQQEDSAVYLCASSSIFSNQPQHFGDGTRLSIL.

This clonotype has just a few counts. CDR3 region: CSASHDAGSAYEQYF. In DNA form, the CDR3 reads TGCAGTGCTTCCCACGATGCGGGAAGCGCCTACGAGCAGTACTTC. The genes are TRBV20-1 and TRBJ2-7; perhaps TRBD2 as D (6 bases). Trimming removed 5 bases from V and 2 bases from J, with 19 bases in between. This CDR3 region has 15 residues. In germline, CDR1 is DFQATT, CDR2 SNEGSKA (reference sequence).

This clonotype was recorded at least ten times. CDR3 bases: TGTGCCAGCAGTTTACGAGGGCGCGGCGAGACCCAGTACTTC. As protein: CASSLRGRGETQYF. This sequence joins TRBV12-3 or TRBV12-4 and TRBJ2-5; D is possibly TRBD2 (5 bases). V was shortened by 2 bases and J by 5 bases, with 12 bases between the two germline ends. The CDR3 extends over 14 amino acids.

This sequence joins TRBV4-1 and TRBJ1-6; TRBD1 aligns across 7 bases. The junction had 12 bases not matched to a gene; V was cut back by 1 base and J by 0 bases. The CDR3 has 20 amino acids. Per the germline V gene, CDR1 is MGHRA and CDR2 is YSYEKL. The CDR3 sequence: CASSQGLTGILRSYNSPLHF. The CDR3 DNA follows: TGCGCCAGCAGCCAAGGGTTGACAGGGATACTTCGCTCCTATAATTCACCCCTCCACTTT.

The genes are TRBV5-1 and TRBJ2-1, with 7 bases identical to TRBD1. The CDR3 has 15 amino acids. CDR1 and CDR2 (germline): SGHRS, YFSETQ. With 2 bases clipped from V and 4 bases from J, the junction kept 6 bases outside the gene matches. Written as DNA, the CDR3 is TGCGCCAGCAGCTTCGGGGACAGAGAGTACAATGAGCAGTTCTTC. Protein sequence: CASSFGDREYNEQFF.

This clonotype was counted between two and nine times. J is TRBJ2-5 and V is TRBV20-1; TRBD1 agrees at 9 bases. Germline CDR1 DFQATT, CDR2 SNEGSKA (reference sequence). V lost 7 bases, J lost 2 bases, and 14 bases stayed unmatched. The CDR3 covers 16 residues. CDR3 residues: CSVVDPGQGAQETQYF. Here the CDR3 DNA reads TGCAGTGTTGTCGATCCGGGACAGGGAGCTCAAGAGACCCAGTACTTC.